A single sample gave rise to the 30 T cell receptor beta chains below, sequenced in a study of blood T cell repertoires in COVID-19. Assay: immunoSEQ multiplex PCR; the TCRdb copy retains only in-frame clones and omits some. The sample comprises about 290,000 clones, roughly 89% of which are singletons, and approximately 4.2% rests with the top ten. The specimen was peripheral blood. These receptors all stem from a man aged 40-49 years with acute or convalescent COVID-19.

This sequence joins TRBV25-1 and TRBJ2-3, with D tentatively TRBD2 (6 bases). Trimming took off 2 bases at V and 0 bases at J, with 9 bases between the two ends. The CDR3 covers 15 residues. The germline CDR1 and CDR2 sequences are MGHDK and SYGVNS. In DNA form, the CDR3 reads TGTGCCAGCAGTGAACTGGGGGGAAGCACAGATACGCAGTATTTT. This encodes CASSELGGSTDTQYF.

J is TRBJ1-6 and V is TRBV7-8, with a tentative D call TRBD1 (5 bases). CDR1 is SGHVS and CDR2 is FQNEAQ in the germline V gene. Trimming stripped 3 bases from V and 6 bases from J, with 18 bases between. This CDR3 contains 17 residues. The CDR3 loop is CASSFFRGRRGNSPLHF. CDR3 DNA: TGTGCCAGCAGCTTTTTTAGGGGCCGAAGGGGTAATTCACCCCTCCACTTT. Full variable domain (rest looked up from reference TRBV7-8 and TRBJ1-6): GAGVSQSPRYKVAKRGQDVALRCDPISGHVSLFWYQQALGQGPEFLTYFQNEAQLDKSGLPSDRFFAERPEGSVSTLKIQRTQQEDSAVYLCASSFFRGRRGNSPLHFGNGTRLTVT.

The chain carries TRBV11-2 and TRBJ2-3; D remains ambiguous. CDR3 length: 11 residues. Trimming took off 4 bases at V and 6 bases at J, with 5 bases between the two ends. The germline V gene has CDR1 SGHAT and CDR2 FQNNGV. In DNA, the CDR3 is TGTGCCAGCAGCTCTCAGGATACGCAGTATTTT. Translating gives CASSSQDTQYF.

The J gene is TRBJ1-2, the V gene TRBV29-1; 9 bases map to TRBD1. Losses at the gene ends were 3 bases for V and 0 bases for J; bases not matched to a gene: 2. Germline lookup yields CDR1 SQVTM and CDR2 ANQGSEA. The CDR3 totals 14 residues. This CDR3 is CSVDGTGPNYGYTF. The CDR3 DNA reads TGCAGCGTTGATGGGACAGGGCCTAACTATGGCTACACCTTC.

V usage is TRBV24-1 and J usage is TRBJ2-4; tentatively, D is TRBD1 (5 bases). CDR1 is KGHDR and CDR2 is SFDVKD in the germline V gene. V was cut by 0 bases and J by 7 bases, with 9 bases left in between. The CDR3 runs to 14 residues. The CDR3 protein is CATSDLWQGNIQYF. The CDR3 DNA follows: TGTGCCACCAGTGATTTGTGGCAGGGTAACATTCAGTACTTC.

Worth noting for this clone: This specimen includes other DNA sequences encoding the same CDR3. The chain carries TRBV3-1 (or the pseudogene TRBV3-2) and TRBJ1-2, with 11 bases lining up with TRBD1. V dropped 3 bases and J dropped 6; count of bases not matched to a gene: 0. Germline assignment: CDR1 LGHDT and CDR2 YNNKEL (reference sequence). The CDR3 contains 13 residues. In DNA form, the CDR3 reads TGTGCCAGCAGCCAGGGACAGGGGGATGGCTACACCTTC. Translating gives CASSQGQGDGYTF.

CDR3 bases: TGTGCCAGCAGCCTAAGTCCAGGGGAGGAGCAGTACTTC. Encoded protein: CASSLSPGEEQYF. This chain uses TRBV3-1 (or the pseudogene TRBV3-2) with TRBJ2-7; tentative D call: TRBD1 (6 bases). The CDR3 sequence is 13 residues long. The V gene lost 4 bases and the J gene lost 7 bases, with 14 bases spanning the gap. Germline V CDR1 and CDR2: LGHDT, YNNKEL (reference sequence).

The CDR3 here is CASSFGQRDYGYTF. For the CDR3, the DNA is TGTGCCAGCAGCTTCGGACAGAGGGACTATGGCTACACCTTC. The chain has TRBV5-6 and TRBJ1-2, with D perhaps matching TRBD1 (6 bases). CDR3 length: 14 residues. Trimming removed 2 bases from V and 3 bases from J, with 11 bases in between. Germline values: CDR1 SGHDT, CDR2 YYEEEE.

The genes are TRBV19 and TRBJ2-3; 8 bases map to TRBD1. The CDR3 spans 14 residues. The germline V gene encodes CDR1 LNHDA and CDR2 SQIVND (reference sequence). V lost 5 bases to trimming and J lost 8 bases; unmatched junction nucleotides: 9. CDR3 loop: CASSPPGQGGTQYF. The CDR3 DNA reads TGTGCCAGTAGTCCACCAGGACAGGGCGGTACGCAGTATTTT.

This clone was counted a single time. The rearrangement uses TRBV5-6 and TRBJ1-2; tentatively, D is TRBD1 (6 bases). The CDR3 has 15 residues. Germline assignment: CDR1 SGHDT and CDR2 YYEEEE. V lost 0 bases to trimming and J lost 8 bases, with 17 bases between them. The CDR3: CASSLGQVVLEGYTF. The DNA of the CDR3 is TGTGCCAGCAGCTTGGGACAGGTAGTTTTAGAAGGCTACACCTTC.

J is TRBJ2-1 and V is TRBV5-4, with TRBD2 matching over 9 bases. With 0 bases clipped from V and 4 bases from J, the junction kept 2 bases outside the gene matches. This CDR3 has 15 amino acids. Germline CDR1 is SGHNT and CDR2 is YYREEE (reference sequence). CDR3 sequence: CASSLGLAVYNEQFF. The CDR3 DNA is TGTGCCAGCAGCTTGGGACTAGCGGTATACAATGAGCAGTTCTTC.

This clone appeared once. V is TRBV27 and J is TRBJ2-7, with 12 bases lining up with TRBD2. Germline V lookup: CDR1 MNHEY, CDR2 SMNVEV (reference sequence). The trim removed 4 bases at V and 7 bases at J, leaving 8 bases unmatched. This CDR3 is built from 15 residues. CDR3 in amino acids: CASSSASGGAKEQYF. CDR3 nucleotide sequence: TGTGCCAGCAGTTCCGCTAGCGGGGGGGCGAAGGAGCAGTACTTC.

The rearrangement joins TRBV12-5 to TRBJ1-5, with 7 bases matching TRBD1. With 7 bases clipped from V and 5 bases from J, the junction kept 8 bases outside the gene matches. Germline values: CDR1 LGHNT, CDR2 FRNRAP. The CDR3 loop spans 14 amino acids. DNA for the CDR3: TGTGCTAGTGTTTTCGAACAGGGGTATCAGCCCCAGCATTTT. Translation: CASVFEQGYQPQHF.

The V and J genes are TRBV18 and TRBJ1-5, with TRBD1 matching over 9 bases. The CDR3 consists of 16 residues. Trimming removed 4 bases from V and 5 bases from J; junction bases left unmatched: 9. The germline V gene encodes CDR1 KGHSH and CDR2 LQKENI. CDR3 DNA sequence: TGTGCCAGCTCACTGGGACAGGGAAGAGGGGATCAGCCCCAGCATTTT. The encoded protein is CASSLGQGRGDQPQHF.

This clone came up once. This sequence joins TRBV10-3 and TRBJ2-2; 9 bases map to TRBD2. J was trimmed by 7 bases and V by 4 bases; bases with no gene match: 10. This CDR3 has 16 amino acids. From germline, CDR1 is ENHRY and CDR2 SYGVKD. The chain's CDR3 is CAISATPSGEVGELFF. The CDR3 DNA reads as TGTGCCATCAGTGCGACCCCTAGCGGGGAGGTCGGGGAGCTGTTTTTT.

This chain links TRBV4-1 with TRBJ2-3, with D uncertain. In germline, CDR1 is MGHRA, CDR2 YSYEKL. The length of the CDR3 is 16 residues. Between the trimmed V and J ends, which lost 5 bases and 0 bases, there was a span of 15 bases. The CDR3 reads CASSYRSLLSTDTQYF. In nucleotides, the CDR3 is TGCGCCAGCAGCTACCGGAGCCTGTTGAGCACAGATACGCAGTATTTT.

This clone is a singleton in its sample. The chain recombines TRBV5-4 with TRBJ1-5; tentative D call: TRBD1 (5 bases). The CDR3 sequence is 13 residues long. In germline, CDR1 is SGHNT, CDR2 YYREEE (reference sequence). V lost 4 bases and J 5 bases, leaving 10 bases between the germline ends. The CDR3 DNA follows: TGTGCCAGCAGCCGGGGGGGGGATCAGCCCCAGCATTTT. Encoded protein: CASSRGGDQPQHF.

The genes are TRBV7-2 and TRBJ1-3; D is unclear. From germline, CDR1 is SGHTA and CDR2 FQGNSA. The CDR3 length is 15 residues. Trimming took off 1 base at V and 2 bases at J, with 9 bases between the two ends. CDR3 nucleotides: TGTGCCAGCAGCTTAGAAGCAGGTCCTGGAAACACCATATATTTT. It translates to CASSLEAGPGNTIYF. Full variable domain (missing parts from reference TRBV7-2 and TRBJ1-3): GAGVSQSPSNKVTEKGKDVELRCDPISGHTALYWYRQSLGQGLEFLIYFQGNSAPDKSGLPSDRFSAERTGGSVSTLTIQRTQQEDSAVYLCASSLEAGPGNTIYFGEGSWLTVV.

The CDR3 region is CASSALSGGWVPLMNTEAFF. DNA for the CDR3: TGTGCCAGCAGTGCCCTCTCGGGGGGGTGGGTCCCCTTAATGAACACTGAAGCTTTCTTT. The chain joins TRBV6-1 to TRBJ1-1; D perhaps matches TRBD1 (5 bases). Germline values: CDR1 MNHNS, CDR2 SASEGT. The CDR3 extends over 20 amino acids. V lost 4 bases to trimming and J lost 0 bases, with 27 bases between them.

The V gene is TRBV5-6, the J gene TRBJ1-1, with a possible D match to TRBD1 (6 bases). CDR1 and CDR2 from the germline V gene are SGHDT and YYEEEE. This CDR3 is 13 amino acids long. V shed 5 bases and J shed 1 base, with 9 bases lying between them. DNA for the CDR3: TGTGCCAGCAGGACACAGGGGAACACTGAAGCTTTCTTT. Translated: CASRTQGNTEAFF. Full variable domain (rest looked up from reference TRBV5-6 and TRBJ1-1): DAGVTQSPTHLIKTRGQQVTLRCSPKSGHDTVSWYQQALGQGPQFIFQYYEEEERQRGNFPDRFSGHQFPNYSSELNVNALLLGDSALYLCASRTQGNTEAFFGQGTRLTVV.

The rearrangement links TRBV6-1 to TRBJ1-3; 9 nucleotides match TRBD1. Germline values: CDR1 MNHNS, CDR2 SASEGT. V shed 2 bases and J 4 bases; nucleotides not matched to a gene: 6. The CDR3 loop spans 16 amino acids. The CDR3 sequence: CASSEKTGGSGNTIYF. The DNA of the CDR3 is TGTGCCAGCAGTGAAAAAACAGGGGGCTCGGGAAACACCATATATTTT.

This clone was counted once. The chain has TRBV5-1 and TRBJ1-2, with D possibly TRBD1 on 6 matching bases. The CDR3 is 13 amino acids. V shed 0 bases and J shed 6 bases, with 9 bases lying between them. Germline CDR1 and CDR2: SGHRS and YFSETQ. The CDR3 reads CASSLGGRDGYTF. CDR3 in DNA: TGCGCCAGCAGCTTGGGGGGGCGAGATGGCTACACCTTC. The entire variable domain, with the rest obtained from reference TRBV5-1 and TRBJ1-2, is as follows: KAGVTQTPRYLIKTRGQQVTLSCSPISGHRSVSWYQQTPGQGLQFLFEYFSETQRNKGNFPGRFSGRQFSNSRSEMNVSTLELGDSALYLCASSLGGRDGYTFGSGTRLTVV.

This clone is a singleton in its sample. This chain links TRBV25-1 with TRBJ1-4, with 7 bases aligning to TRBD1. Germline V gives CDR1 MGHDK, CDR2 SYGVNS. This CDR3 region has 17 residues. V gave up 0 bases and J gave up 7 bases; unmatched junction bases: 11. In DNA, the CDR3 is TGTGCCAGCAGTGAATATTTCACAGACAGGGCGCGTGAAAAACTGTTTTTT. Translated, it gives CASSEYFTDRAREKLFF.

This chain joins TRBV27 and TRBJ2-7; 9 bases line up with TRBD1. Germline CDR1 MNHEY, CDR2 SMNVEV (reference sequence). This CDR3 is 15 amino acids long. Trimming removed 7 bases from V and 5 bases from J; junction bases left unmatched: 12. CDR3 DNA: TGTGCCAGCAAAAGCCCTGGGACAGGGCTGCACGAGCAGTACTTC. It encodes CASKSPGTGLHEQYF.

The gene calls are TRBV3-1 (or the pseudogene TRBV3-2) and TRBJ2-1; D unresolved. Trimming left V 4 bases short and J 15 bases short, with 13 bases between. CDR3 length: 11 residues. Germline V gene lookup returns CDR1 LGHDT and CDR2 YNNKEL (reference sequence). The chain's CDR3 is CASSPGSKRFF. CDR3 in DNA: TGTGCCAGCAGCCCCGGGTCGAAACGGTTCTTC.

The chain recombines TRBV11-3 with TRBJ2-3; maybe TRBD2 (6 bases). Trimming shortened V by 1 base and J by 0 bases, and 8 bases separated the two germline ends. The CDR3 contains 15 residues. Germline V gives CDR1 SGHNT, CDR2 YENEEA. The CDR3 spells CASSLVSGSTDTQYF. The CDR3 nucleotides read TGTGCCAGCAGCTTAGTGAGCGGGAGCACAGATACGCAGTATTTT.

This chain connects TRBV10-3 to TRBJ1-3; D possibly corresponds to TRBD1 (6 bases). V gave up 7 bases and J gave up 4 bases, with 8 bases separating them. Germline V gene data show CDR1 as ENHRY and CDR2 as SYGVKD. The CDR3 spans 12 residues. The CDR3 is CAITGAGNTIYF. Here the CDR3 DNA reads TGTGCCATCACAGGGGCGGGAAACACCATATATTTT.

The chain couples TRBV6-5 to TRBJ1-1; 8 nucleotides match TRBD1. Germline V CDR1 and CDR2: MNHEY, SVGAGI. The CDR3 totals 13 residues. V lost 7 bases, J lost 11 bases, and 12 bases stayed unmatched. The CDR3 protein is CASTLDRAAVAFF. In DNA, the CDR3 is TGTGCCAGCACCCTGGACAGGGCTGCAGTCGCTTTCTTT.

The table lists this clone with a count of one. The gene calls are TRBV6-6 and TRBJ2-6, with D possibly being TRBD1 (6 bases). The CDR3 is 16 residues long. The V end was cut by 2 bases, the J end by 1 base, with 9 bases between. CDR1 and CDR2 (germline): MNHNY, SVGAGI (reference sequence). This CDR3 is CASSYQGQSGANVLTF. In DNA, the CDR3 is TGTGCCAGCAGTTACCAGGGGCAGTCTGGGGCCAACGTCCTGACTTTC.

The chain uses TRBV5-1 and TRBJ2-1; the match to TRBD2 covers 8 bases. The CDR3 extends over 14 amino acids. V was clipped by 4 bases and J by 0 bases; unmatched bases: 0. Germline V gene sequence: CDR1 SGHRS, CDR2 YFSETQ. CDR3 sequence reads: CASSRGGSYNEQFF. The CDR3 bases are TGCGCCAGCAGCCGGGGGGGCTCCTACAATGAGCAGTTCTTC.